Presented here are 31 T cell receptor beta chains from one specimen sequenced in a study of blood T cell repertoires in COVID-19. Assay: immunoSEQ multiplex PCR; the TCRdb copy retains only in-frame clones and omits some. The table lists roughly 200,000 clones, around 90% of them singletons. Sequencing was carried out using peripheral blood. The receptors derive from a man aged 50-60 years with acute or convalescent COVID-19.

CDR3 sequence: CASSLAEAYEQYV. The DNA of the CDR3 is TGTGCCAGCAGCTTAGCGGAGGCCTACGAGCAGTACGTC. J is TRBJ2-7 and V is TRBV7-8; weak D call: TRBD2 (5 bases). The V and J ends lost 0 bases and 2 bases respectively, with 5 bases between them. The CDR3 consists of 13 residues. Germline V gives CDR1 SGHVS, CDR2 FQNEAQ.

The genes are TRBV3-1 (or the pseudogene TRBV3-2) and TRBJ2-6, with a possible D match to TRBD1 (6 bases). This CDR3 spans 15 amino acids. Germline V gene data show CDR1 as LGHDT and CDR2 as YNNKEL (reference sequence). Between the trimmed V and J ends, which lost 4 bases and 4 bases, there was a span of 11 bases. CDR3 sequence (DNA): TGTGCCAGCAGCCCAACAGGGTTGGGGGCCAACGTCCTGACTTTC. Translated, it gives CASSPTGLGANVLTF.

This clone was observed once. The chain is built from TRBV10-3 and TRBJ1-6, with 10 bases identical to TRBD1. Germline CDR1 reads ENHRY; CDR2 reads SYGVKD. After removal of 6 bases from V and 9 bases from J, the junction contained 8 bases not matched to a gene. The length of the CDR3 is 15 residues. The CDR3 region is CAISVQGQGFSPLHF. In nucleotides, the CDR3 is TGTGCCATCAGCGTCCAGGGACAGGGGTTTTCACCCCTCCACTTT.

V is TRBV2 and J is TRBJ1-1; 8 bases are a match to TRBD1. The CDR3 length is 13 residues. CDR1 SNHLY and CDR2 FYNNEI come from the germline V gene. Trimming took 7 bases from V and 1 from J; bases not matched to a gene: 2. Here the CDR3 DNA reads TGTGCCAGCATGCAGGGGGCGAACACTGAAGCTTTCTTT. Translating it yields CASMQGANTEAFF.

The V gene is TRBV27, the J gene TRBJ2-7; no clear D gene. The V end was cut by 5 bases, the J end by 0 bases, with 14 bases between. CDR3 size: 15 residues. Germline V gene sequence: CDR1 MNHEY, CDR2 SMNVEV (reference sequence). In DNA, the CDR3 is TGTGCCAGCAGTCCGTCCGGGTTCCCCTCCTACGAGCAGTACTTC. It is translated as CASSPSGFPSYEQYF.

The rearrangement joins TRBV28 to TRBJ2-4, with TRBD1 matching over 7 bases. From germline, CDR1 is MDHEN and CDR2 SYDVKM. V was pared by 3 bases and J by 16 bases, with 9 bases of the junction left unmatched. CDR3 size: 12 residues. As DNA, the CDR3 is TGTGCCAGCAGTTTGGACAGGCGCTCCTTATACTTC. Translation: CASSLDRRSLYF.

The chain carries TRBV5-1 and TRBJ2-5; weak D call: TRBD1 (6 bases). Looked up from germline, CDR1 is SGHRS and CDR2 is YFSETQ. CDR3 length: 15 amino acids. Trimming pared 3 bases from V and 1 base from J, leaving 13 bases between. CDR3: CASSSTGSRQETQYF. CDR3 nucleotides: TGCGCCAGCAGCTCTACAGGGAGTCGCCAAGAGACCCAGTACTTC. The full variable domain, completed using reference TRBV5-1 and TRBJ2-5, is KAGVTQTPRYLIKTRGQQVTLSCSPISGHRSVSWYQQTPGQGLQFLFEYFSETQRNKGNFPGRFSGRQFSNSRSEMNVSTLELGDSALYLCASSSTGSRQETQYFGPGTRLLVL.

The chain links TRBV6-5 to TRBJ1-4, with a possible D match to TRBD1 (5 bases). V lost 7 bases and J 3 bases, leaving 9 bases between the germline ends. The CDR3 extends over 13 amino acids. Germline loops: CDR1 MNHEY, CDR2 SVGAGI. This chain's CDR3 is CASMGQANEKLFF. DNA of the CDR3: TGTGCCAGCATGGGGCAGGCTAATGAAAAACTGTTTTTT.

DNA of the CDR3: TGCGCCAGCAGCCGGGACAACTCCTACGAGCAGTACTTC. Its protein is CASSRDNSYEQYF. V usage is TRBV5-1 and J usage is TRBJ2-7; weak D call: TRBD1 (6 bases). Germline CDR1 SGHRS, CDR2 YFSETQ. The length of the CDR3 is 13 residues. Trimming left V 4 bases short and J 0 bases short, with 8 bases between.

CDR3 region: CATSRDLTDTQYF. The CDR3 nucleotides read TGTGCCACCAGCAGAGACCTCACAGATACGCAGTATTTT. The gene calls are TRBV15 and TRBJ2-3; D uncertain. This CDR3 has 13 amino acids. Trimming removed 0 bases at V and 2 bases at J, with 3 bases between. Germline CDR1 is LNHNV and CDR2 is YYDKDF (reference sequence).

This clone was seen just once. The chain links TRBV5-3 to TRBJ1-5; D not certain. TRBV5-3 is known as an ORF, though its function is uncertain. V lost 1 base and J 0 bases, leaving 5 bases between the germline ends. The CDR3 has 14 residues. CDR3 residues: CARSLHGSNQPQHF. For the CDR3, the DNA is TGTGCCAGAAGCTTGCACGGTAGCAATCAGCCCCAGCATTTT.

This clone was seen once. The rearrangement joins TRBV19 to TRBJ2-2; possible D gene TRBD2, 6 bases. Deletions cut 11 bases from V and 1 base from J, with 14 bases between. The CDR3 is 14 amino acids. CDR1 is LNHDA, CDR2 SQIVND, per germline (reference sequence). This CDR3 reads CACGARKNTGELFF. The CDR3 bases are TGTGCCTGCGGGGCTAGAAAGAACACCGGGGAGCTGTTTTTT.

The V gene is TRBV3-1 (or the pseudogene TRBV3-2), the J gene TRBJ1-2, with TRBD1 matching over 10 bases. The CDR3 loop spans 15 amino acids. Germline assignment: CDR1 LGHDT and CDR2 YNNKEL (reference sequence). V gave up 5 bases and J gave up 4 bases; unmatched junction bases: 7. The CDR3 DNA reads TGTGCCAGCAGCTTGGGACAGGGGCGCGGCTATGGCTACACCTTC. Translation: CASSLGQGRGYGYTF.

V and J are TRBV28 and TRBJ2-7, with D perhaps TRBD1 (6 bases). The germline V gene encodes CDR1 MDHEN and CDR2 SYDVKM. The V gene lost 3 bases and the J gene lost 3 bases, with 12 bases spanning the gap. There are 14 residues in the CDR3. The CDR3 coding sequence is TGTGCCAGCAGTTTCCAACAGGGACGCTACGAGCAGTACGTC. This gives the protein CASSFQQGRYEQYV.

The chain has TRBV27 and TRBJ2-1; 12 nucleotides line up with TRBD2. Germline CDR1 MNHEY, CDR2 SMNVEV (reference sequence). V lost 5 bases to trimming and J lost 5 bases; unmatched junction nucleotides: 4. This CDR3 spans 15 amino acids. CDR3 sequence reads: CASSILAGGNNEQFF. The CDR3 DNA is TGTGCCAGCAGTATACTAGCGGGGGGTAACAATGAGCAGTTCTTC.

This clone was detected only once. The gene calls are TRBV7-2 and TRBJ1-5, with TRBD1 identical over 7 bases. V dropped 4 bases and J dropped 7; count of bases not matched to a gene: 4. The germline CDR1 and CDR2 sequences are SGHTA and FQGNSA. The CDR3 has 13 amino acids. The CDR3 nucleotides read TGTGCCAGCAGCTATCAGGGGGACCAGCCCCAGCATTTT. Residues: CASSYQGDQPQHF.

This sequence joins TRBV7-9 and TRBJ2-4; 8 bases line up with TRBD1. This CDR3 is 17 amino acids long. Unmatched junction bases numbered 5, after V lost 1 base and J lost 0 bases. The germline CDR1 and CDR2 sequences are SEHNR and FQNEAQ (reference sequence). Written as DNA, the CDR3 is TGTGCCAGCAGCTTAGGGGGACAGGAGATAGCCAAAAACATTCAGTACTTC. This codes for CASSLGGQEIAKNIQYF. Based on the CDR3 plus reference TRBV7-9 and TRBJ2-4, the full variable domain is DTGVSQNPRHKITKRGQNVTFRCDPISEHNRLYWYRQTLGQGPEFLTYFQNEAQLEKSRLLSDRFSAERPKGSFSTLEIQRTEQGDSAMYLCASSLGGQEIAKNIQYFGAGTRLSVL.

The gene calls are TRBV4-1 and TRBJ2-6, with 7 bases fitting TRBD1. The germline gives CDR1 MGHRA, CDR2 YSYEKL. V gave up 0 bases and J gave up 3 bases; unmatched junction bases: 5. This CDR3 comprises 17 residues. CDR3 nucleotide sequence: TGCGCCAGCAGCCAAGAAAAAGGGGGCTTTGGGGCCAACGTCCTGACTTTC. Translated: CASSQEKGGFGANVLTF.

This chain links TRBV5-1 with TRBJ2-7; possible D gene TRBD1, 5 bases. CDR1 and CDR2 from the germline V gene are SGHRS and YFSETQ. V lost 2 bases and J lost 7, with 10 bases in between. The CDR3 loop spans 12 amino acids. CDR3 amino acids: CASSLITGEQYF. For the CDR3, the DNA is TGCGCCAGCAGCTTAATTACAGGAGAGCAGTACTTC.

This chain joins TRBV18 and TRBJ2-3, with 11 bases identical to TRBD2. V shed 5 bases, J shed 10 bases, and the junction held 11 bases outside the gene matches. CDR3 size: 15 residues. CDR1 is KGHSH, CDR2 LQKENI, per germline. The CDR3 DNA reads TGTGCCAGCTCATCGGGGACTAGCGGAGTCCTTGCGCAGTATTTT. This codes for CASSSGTSGVLAQYF. Full variable domain (remainder filled in from reference TRBV18 and TRBJ2-3): NAGVMQNPRHLVRRRGQEARLRCSPMKGHSHVYWYRQLPEEGLKFMVYLQKENIIDESGMPKERFSAEFPKEGPSILRIQQVVRGDSAAYFCASSSGTSGVLAQYFGPGTRLTVL.

The chain has TRBV6-6 and TRBJ2-7; 10 bases are a match to TRBD2. With 0 bases clipped from V and 4 bases from J, the junction kept 3 bases outside the gene matches. Germline loops: CDR1 MNHNY, CDR2 SVGAGI (reference sequence). CDR3 size: 15 residues. CDR3 sequence reads: CASSYSTSGYYEQYF. CDR3 DNA: TGTGCCAGCAGTTACTCGACTAGCGGGTATTACGAGCAGTACTTC.

The chain carries TRBV4-2 and TRBJ2-1, with a tentative D call TRBD1 (6 bases). Per the germline V gene, CDR1 is LGHNA and CDR2 is YNFKEQ. CDR3 length equals 18 residues. V dropped 0 bases and J dropped 6 bases, with 21 bases sitting between them. The CDR3 protein is CASSQDGTLKGGGNEQFF. The DNA for the CDR3 is TGTGCCAGCAGCCAAGACGGAACCCTAAAAGGGGGTGGCAATGAGCAGTTCTTC.

The chain has TRBV19 and TRBJ2-1; 9 bases are shared with TRBD2. The germline CDR1 and CDR2 sequences are LNHDA and SQIVND (reference sequence). The trim removed 5 bases at V and 10 bases at J, leaving 3 bases unmatched. This CDR3 has 12 amino acids. CDR3: CASSVGLAEQFF. CDR3 coding DNA: TGTGCCAGTAGTGTAGGACTAGCGGAGCAGTTCTTC.

With respect to this clone: Within the sample, other DNA sequences also encode this same CDR3. The rearrangement uses TRBV4-3 and TRBJ2-3, with a tentative D call TRBD2 (6 bases). The V and J ends lost 3 bases and 1 base respectively, with 8 bases between them. The germline CDR1 and CDR2 sequences are LGHNA and YSLEER. The CDR3 length is 14 residues. The CDR3 region is CASSQGGGTDTQYF. The DNA for the CDR3 is TGCGCCAGCAGCCAGGGGGGAGGCACAGATACGCAGTATTTT.

This clone was detected only once. Other nucleotide sequences from this sample produce the same CDR3. This chain uses TRBV28 with TRBJ1-4; 11 nucleotides agree with TRBD1. V gave up 4 bases and J gave up 8 bases; unmatched junction bases: 6. Germline CDR1 reads MDHEN; CDR2 reads SYDVKM. The CDR3 is 15 residues long. The CDR3 reads CASSSTGTGGEKLFF. For the CDR3, the DNA is TGTGCCAGCAGTTCGACCGGGACAGGGGGAGAAAAACTGTTTTTT.

This chain connects TRBV7-2 to TRBJ1-6, with 9 bases identical to TRBD1. CDR3 length equals 15 residues. V dropped 4 bases and J dropped 7; count of bases not matched to a gene: 5. Germline V gene data show CDR1 as SGHTA and CDR2 as FQGNSA. The CDR3 loop reads CASSSRTGDNSPLHF. The CDR3 DNA sequence: TGTGCCAGCAGCTCACGGACAGGGGACAATTCACCCCTCCACTTT.

The V and J genes are TRBV10-3 and TRBJ1-6, with TRBD1 matching over 8 bases. Trimming took 6 bases from V and 4 from J; bases not matched to a gene: 5. Germline CDR1 is ENHRY and CDR2 is SYGVKD. There are 15 residues in the CDR3. The CDR3 region is CAIRKDRAYNSPLHF. The CDR3 DNA follows: TGTGCCATCAGGAAGGACAGGGCTTATAATTCACCCCTCCACTTT.

CDR3 residues: CASSKVGRASYEQYV. In DNA form, the CDR3 reads TGTGCCAGCAGCAAAGTGGGCAGGGCGTCCTACGAGCAGTACGTC. V is TRBV21-1 and J is TRBJ2-7; the table's D call, TRBD1, has no DNA check behind it. TRBV21-1 is classified as a pseudogene. The CDR3 loop spans 15 amino acids.

The chain uses TRBV27 and TRBJ2-1; tentative D call: TRBD1 (6 bases). CDR1 is MNHEY and CDR2 is SMNVEV in the germline V gene (reference sequence). The CDR3 is 14 residues long. Trimming pared 6 bases from V and 5 bases from J, leaving 14 bases between. The CDR3 is CASSQGYRDNEQFF. CDR3 sequence (DNA): TGTGCCAGCAGCCAGGGGTACAGGGACAATGAGCAGTTCTTC.

This sequence joins TRBV15 and TRBJ1-4; 9 nucleotides match TRBD1. The CDR3 sequence is 15 residues long. The germline V gene encodes CDR1 LNHNV and CDR2 YYDKDF (reference sequence). After removal of 3 bases from V and 8 bases from J, the junction contained 7 bases not matched to a gene. Written as DNA, the CDR3 is TGTGCCACCAGCAGGGACAGGGGAATGGGGGAAAAACTGTTTTTT. Its protein is CATSRDRGMGEKLFF.

This chain connects TRBV30 to TRBJ1-6; D is unclear. The germline V gene encodes CDR1 GTSNPN and CDR2 SVGIG (reference sequence). The CDR3 spans 13 residues. Trimming cost V 0 bases and J 8 bases, with 8 bases left between them. The CDR3 loop is CAWSVIRDSPLHF. The CDR3 coding sequence is TGTGCCTGGAGTGTAATTCGGGATTCACCCCTCCACTTT.